Each of the 27 T cell receptor beta chains below was sequenced from the same sample in a study of blood T cell repertoires in COVID-19. Sequencing was performed with immunoSEQ multiplex PCR; in TCRdb, only in-frame clones are kept and a portion is missing. The repertoire consists of a few hundred thousand clones, with approximately 78% occurring once and the leading ten covering 5.2%. The sequenced sample consisted of peripheral blood. The receptors were gathered from a woman in her 70s with COVID-19, enrolled during active disease.

This chain connects TRBV3-1 (or the pseudogene TRBV3-2) to TRBJ2-7; D perhaps matches TRBD1 (6 bases). CDR1 is LGHDT, CDR2 YNNKEL, per germline (reference sequence). Between the trimmed V and J ends, which lost 4 bases and 2 bases, there was a span of 15 bases. The CDR3 extends over 15 amino acids. In DNA, the CDR3 is TGTGCCAGCAGCCCCCCCAGGGGCGGCGCCTACGAGCAGTACTTC. It specifies CASSPPRGGAYEQYF.

The chain couples TRBV6-2 or TRBV6-3 to TRBJ2-1; 9 nucleotides align to TRBD2. J lost 8 bases, V lost 4 bases, and 12 bases had no gene match. The length of the CDR3 is 16 residues. Germline CDR1 reads MNHEY; CDR2 reads SVGEGT. The CDR3 is CASSSVAGAPRDEQFF. In DNA, the CDR3 is TGTGCCAGCAGTTCGGTAGCGGGAGCGCCCCGGGATGAGCAGTTCTTC.

The J gene is TRBJ2-2, the V gene TRBV11-2; tentative D call: TRBD2 (6 bases). V lost 6 bases and J lost 1, with 12 bases in between. This CDR3 region has 15 residues. Germline lookup yields CDR1 SGHAT and CDR2 FQNNGV. The chain's CDR3 is CASRVAGKNTGELFF. Here the CDR3 DNA reads TGTGCCAGCAGGGTGGCGGGAAAGAACACCGGGGAGCTGTTTTTT.

As for this clone: Other DNA sequences in this sample translate to the same CDR3. The chain joins TRBV4-2 to TRBJ1-5, with 9 positions matching TRBD1. CDR1 is LGHNA, CDR2 YNFKEQ, per germline. There are 14 residues in the CDR3. The ends lost 3 bases at V and 6 bases at J; junction bases unmatched: 3. CDR3 sequence reads: CASSQGQGGQPQHF. DNA of the CDR3: TGTGCCAGCAGCCAGGGACAGGGAGGTCAGCCCCAGCATTTT.

The CDR3 spells CASSVGLAGFEQYF. CDR3 bases: TGTGCCAGCAGCGTCGGACTAGCGGGGTTCGAGCAGTACTTC. V is TRBV7-2 and J is TRBJ2-7; 12 nucleotides agree with TRBD2. The V and J ends lost 5 bases and 6 bases, in that order; junction bases with no gene match: 5. This CDR3 is built from 14 residues. The germline V gene has CDR1 SGHTA and CDR2 FQGNSA.

The CDR3 protein is CASSPDGGAGNEKLFF. The CDR3 DNA reads as TGTGCCAGCAGCCCTGACGGGGGGGCAGGTAATGAAAAACTGTTTTTT. V usage is TRBV5-5 and J usage is TRBJ1-4; D might be TRBD1 (6 bases). Per germline, CDR1 SGHKS and CDR2 YYEKEE (reference sequence). Trimming removed 4 bases at V and 4 bases at J, with 17 bases between. CDR3 size: 16 residues.

This chain's CDR3 is CASSPWDRASFSGNTIYF. The CDR3 nucleotides are TGCGCCAGCAGCCCTTGGGACAGGGCATCCTTCTCTGGAAACACCATATATTTT. The genes are TRBV5-1 and TRBJ1-3, with 9 bases identical to TRBD1. The V and J ends lost 4 bases and 0 bases, in that order; junction bases with no gene match: 11. Germline CDR1 and CDR2: SGHRS and YFSETQ. The CDR3 length is 18 residues.

The chain links TRBV30 to TRBJ2-2, with TRBD2 as a possible D gene (5 bases). Germline CDR1 reads GTSNPN; CDR2 reads SVGIG (reference sequence). The CDR3 totals 14 residues. V was clipped by 3 bases and J by 2 bases, with 10 bases between them. In DNA, the CDR3 is TGTGCCTGGAGGCTCCCGGGAAACACCGGGGAGCTGTTTTTT. It is translated as CAWRLPGNTGELFF.

The chain couples TRBV2 to TRBJ1-2; D is uncertain. This CDR3 is built from 14 residues. Germline CDR1 reads SNHLY; CDR2 reads FYNNEI. Trimming cost V 6 bases and J 3 bases, with 14 bases left between them. Here the CDR3 DNA reads TGTGCCAGCAGGCTGGGGAGGTCTGACTATGGCTACACCTTC. Protein product: CASRLGRSDYGYTF.

Of note for this clone: The sample carries other DNA sequences with the same CDR3. The V gene is TRBV28, the J gene TRBJ1-1; no firm D call. The CDR3 consists of 12 residues. V was trimmed by 1 base and J by 7 bases, leaving 7 bases between them. Germline CDR1 and CDR2: MDHEN and SYDVKM. CDR3 in DNA: TGTGCCAGCAGTTTATCGACGGGTGAAGCTTTCTTT. Translation: CASSLSTGEAFF.

J is TRBJ1-1 and V is TRBV6-6, with D tentatively TRBD1 (6 bases). Germline lookup yields CDR1 MNHNY and CDR2 SVGAGI (reference sequence). Trimming left V 5 bases short and J 0 bases short, with 13 bases between. This CDR3 contains 15 residues. CDR3 bases: TGTGCCAGCAGTAGACAGGCCCCTCTGAACACTGAAGCTTTCTTT. Protein product: CASSRQAPLNTEAFF.

This clone was observed a few times. The chain is built from TRBV28 and TRBJ2-7, with TRBD1 identical over 12 bases. The CDR3 contains 16 residues. CDR1 and CDR2 from the germline V gene are MDHEN and SYDVKM. Losses at the gene ends were 7 bases for V and 6 bases for J; bases not matched to a gene: 13. CDR3 protein: CASTSFGTGGFGEQYF. The CDR3 DNA is TGTGCCAGCACCAGTTTCGGGACAGGGGGCTTCGGCGAGCAGTACTTC.

This chain joins TRBV5-4 and TRBJ2-7, with a possible D match to TRBD1 (5 bases). V shed 0 bases and J shed 3 bases, with 10 bases lying between them. Germline CDR1 reads SGHNT; CDR2 reads YYREEE (reference sequence). The CDR3 sequence is 14 residues long. CDR3 sequence: CASSLGQGIYEQYF. The CDR3, as DNA: TGTGCCAGCAGCTTGGGCCAGGGAATCTACGAGCAGTACTTC.

This clone was found a few times. The chain combines TRBV30 with TRBJ1-1, with 8 nucleotides matching TRBD1. This CDR3 is built from 16 residues. The V gene end was trimmed by 5 bases and the J gene end by 7 bases; junction bases not matched to a gene: 18. Germline V gives CDR1 GTSNPN, CDR2 SVGIG (reference sequence). The CDR3 DNA follows: TGTGCCTGGGCCTTAAACGACCAGGGGGCAAAGGGTGAAGCTTTCTTT. Amino acids: CAWALNDQGAKGEAFF.

The chain combines TRBV7-2 with TRBJ2-4; possibly TRBD1 for D (7 bases). In germline, CDR1 is SGHTA, CDR2 FQGNSA. This CDR3 is 14 amino acids long. The V and J ends lost 5 bases and 8 bases respectively, with 16 bases between them. CDR3 in amino acids: CASSPGRRGDIQYF. DNA for the CDR3: TGTGCCAGCAGCCCCGGACGCAGGGGGGACATTCAGTACTTC.

The V gene is TRBV6-5, the J gene TRBJ1-1, with 8 nucleotides matching TRBD1. With V trimmed by 5 bases and J by 6 bases, 8 bases remained unmatched. This CDR3 has 14 amino acids. In germline, CDR1 is MNHEY, CDR2 SVGAGI. The chain's CDR3 is CASSPQGAGAEAFF. CDR3 in DNA: TGTGCCAGCAGTCCCCAGGGGGCCGGCGCTGAAGCTTTCTTT.

This chain connects TRBV9 to TRBJ2-2; the D gene is possibly TRBD1 (6 bases). Germline values: CDR1 SGDLS, CDR2 YYNGEE. The CDR3 has 14 residues. V lost 4 bases to trimming and J lost 8 bases, with 15 bases between them. The CDR3 DNA follows: TGTGCCAGCAGCTCCGGACAGCCCCCGGGGGAGCTGTTTTTT. Translated, it gives CASSSGQPPGELFF.

The CDR3 DNA reads as TGCGCCAGCAGCGGGTGGACTAGCGGGAGGGCCGGGGAGCTGTTTTTT. Translation gives CASSGWTSGRAGELFF. The rearrangement joins TRBV4-3 to TRBJ2-2, with 15 positions matching TRBD2. V trimming: 5 bases; J trimming: 6 bases; junction bases outside the gene matches: 4. The CDR3 totals 16 residues. Germline assignment: CDR1 LGHNA and CDR2 YSLEER.

V and J are TRBV7-2 and TRBJ1-5, with unresolved D. Germline CDR1 and CDR2: SGHTA and FQGNSA. This CDR3 has 17 amino acids. The germline V and J ends were trimmed by 7 bases and 2 bases, with 21 bases remaining between them. CDR3 loop: CASTPGLRLLGNQPQHF. DNA of the CDR3: TGTGCCAGCACCCCGGGGTTGAGGCTTCTTGGCAATCAGCCCCAGCATTTT.

The rearrangement uses TRBV19 and TRBJ2-2; 7 nucleotides agree with TRBD1. The CDR3 is made up of 15 amino acids. V shed 6 bases and J 4 bases; nucleotides not matched to a gene: 8. Germline CDR1 and CDR2: LNHDA and SQIVND (reference sequence). Here the CDR3 reads CASRGQGVGTGELFF. Written as DNA, the CDR3 is TGTGCCAGTAGGGGCCAGGGGGTGGGCACCGGGGAGCTGTTTTTT.

The rearrangement joins TRBV6-5 to TRBJ1-2, with 9 nucleotides matching TRBD1. Trimming took 6 bases from V and 4 from J; bases not matched to a gene: 9. CDR1 MNHEY and CDR2 SVGAGI come from the germline V gene. This CDR3 is built from 15 residues. CDR3 loop: CASRGDRGTFYGYTF. In nucleotides, the CDR3 is TGTGCCAGCAGGGGAGACAGGGGGACGTTCTATGGCTACACCTTC.

The chain joins TRBV3-1 (or the pseudogene TRBV3-2) to TRBJ1-2; 12 bases agree with TRBD1. The J segment lost 6 bases and the V segment lost 4 bases, leaving 21 bases of the junction unmatched. CDR1 is LGHDT and CDR2 is YNNKEL in the germline V gene (reference sequence). CDR3 length: 20 amino acids. The CDR3 loop is CASSPDHGGQGADVGDGYTF. Here the CDR3 DNA reads TGTGCCAGCAGCCCGGACCACGGGGGACAGGGGGCCGACGTAGGTGATGGCTACACCTTC.

CDR3 DNA: TGTGCCAGCTCACCAAAAGCGGATTCCTACGAGCAGTACTTC. This sequence encodes CASSPKADSYEQYF. The chain is built from TRBV18 and TRBJ2-7; weak D call: TRBD2 (5 bases). The V and J ends lost 2 bases and 1 base respectively, with 9 bases between them. CDR1 is KGHSH and CDR2 is LQKENI in the germline V gene. This CDR3 has 14 amino acids.

V usage is TRBV19 and J usage is TRBJ1-4; a weak D match, TRBD1 (6 bases). The CDR3 is 18 amino acids. Germline V lookup: CDR1 LNHDA, CDR2 SQIVND (reference sequence). Deletions cut 9 bases from V and 1 base from J, with 24 bases between. The CDR3 nucleotides read TGTGCCAGCCATACAGGGCCTGCCTCGAGTGGAACTAATGAAAAACTGTTTTTT. Its protein product is CASHTGPASSGTNEKLFF. The variable domain in full, completed from reference TRBV19 and TRBJ1-4, reads DGGITQSPKYLFRKEGQNVTLSCEQNLNHDAMYWYRQDPGQGLRLIYYSQIVNDFQKGDIAEGYSVSREKKESFPLTVTSAQKNPTAFYLCASHTGPASSGTNEKLFFGSGTQLSVL.

V and J are TRBV7-2 and TRBJ2-7, with D tentatively TRBD1 (6 bases). V shed 5 bases and J shed 5 bases, with 16 bases lying between them. CDR1 and CDR2 from the germline V gene are SGHTA and FQGNSA. The CDR3 has 14 amino acids. This chain's CDR3 is CASSHSTGTNEQYF. In nucleotides, the CDR3 is TGTGCCAGCAGCCACAGTACCGGGACAAACGAGCAGTACTTC.

J is TRBJ2-3 and V is TRBV29-1; 8 bases agree with TRBD2. Germline CDR1 SQVTM, CDR2 ANQGSEA. V shed 4 bases and J 6 bases; nucleotides not matched to a gene: 9. This CDR3 contains 14 residues. DNA of the CDR3: TGCAGCGTTGGGGGAGCGGGAGCCGGGGATACGCAGTATTTT. Translation gives CSVGGAGAGDTQYF.

This clone came up a few times. V and J are TRBV28 and TRBJ2-3; TRBD2 aligns across 7 bases. J was trimmed by 2 bases and V by 2 bases; bases with no gene match: 13. CDR1 and CDR2 from the germline V gene are MDHEN and SYDVKM. CDR3 length: 18 residues. CDR3 nucleotides: TGTGCCAGCAGTTTAGATGGGACTATTAAACCGGCCACAGATACGCAGTATTTT. This gives the protein CASSLDGTIKPATDTQYF.